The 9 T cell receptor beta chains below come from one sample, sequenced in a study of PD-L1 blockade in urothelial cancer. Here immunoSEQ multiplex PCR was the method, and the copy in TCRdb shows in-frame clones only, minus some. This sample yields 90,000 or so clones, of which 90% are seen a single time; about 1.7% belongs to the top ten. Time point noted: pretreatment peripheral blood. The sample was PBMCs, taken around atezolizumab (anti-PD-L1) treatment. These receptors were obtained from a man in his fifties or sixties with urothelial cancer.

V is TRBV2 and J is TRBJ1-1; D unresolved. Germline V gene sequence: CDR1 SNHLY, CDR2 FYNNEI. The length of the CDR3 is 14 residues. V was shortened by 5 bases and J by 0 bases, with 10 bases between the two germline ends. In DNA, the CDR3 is TGTGCCAGCAGTCTTAGACGGGTGAACACTGAAGCTTTCTTT. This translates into CASSLRRVNTEAFF.

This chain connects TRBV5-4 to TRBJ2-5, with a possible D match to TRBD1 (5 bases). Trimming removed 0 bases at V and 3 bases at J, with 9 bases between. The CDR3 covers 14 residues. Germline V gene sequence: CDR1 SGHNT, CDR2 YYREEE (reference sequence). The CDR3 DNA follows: TGTGCCAGCAGCTTGGGGACACAAAAAGAGACCCAGTACTTC. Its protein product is CASSLGTQKETQYF. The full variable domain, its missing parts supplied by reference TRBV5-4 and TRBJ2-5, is ETGVTQSPTHLIKTRGQQVTLRCSSQSGHNTVSWYQQALGQGPQFIFQYYREEENGRGNFPPRFSGLQFPNYSSELNVNALELDDSALYLCASSLGTQKETQYFGPGTRLLVL.

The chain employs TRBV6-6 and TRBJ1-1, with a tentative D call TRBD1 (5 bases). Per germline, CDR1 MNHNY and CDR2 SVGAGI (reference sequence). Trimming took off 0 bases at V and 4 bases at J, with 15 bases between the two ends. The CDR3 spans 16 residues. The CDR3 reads CASSYSRDRRGTEAFF. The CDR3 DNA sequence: TGTGCCAGCAGTTACTCGAGGGACCGGAGGGGCACTGAAGCTTTCTTT.

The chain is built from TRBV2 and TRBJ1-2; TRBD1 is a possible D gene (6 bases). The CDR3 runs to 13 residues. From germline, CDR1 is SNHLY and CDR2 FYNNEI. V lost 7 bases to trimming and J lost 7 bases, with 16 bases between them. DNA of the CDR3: TGTGCCAGCATGACAGGTGGTCTAGTTGGCTACACCTTC. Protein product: CASMTGGLVGYTF.

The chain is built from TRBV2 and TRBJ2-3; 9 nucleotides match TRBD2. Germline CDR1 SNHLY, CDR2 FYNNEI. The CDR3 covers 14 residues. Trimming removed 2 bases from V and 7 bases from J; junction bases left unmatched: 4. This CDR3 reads CASSEPAGGHTQYF. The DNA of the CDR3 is TGTGCCAGCAGTGAACCCGCGGGAGGGCATACGCAGTATTTT.

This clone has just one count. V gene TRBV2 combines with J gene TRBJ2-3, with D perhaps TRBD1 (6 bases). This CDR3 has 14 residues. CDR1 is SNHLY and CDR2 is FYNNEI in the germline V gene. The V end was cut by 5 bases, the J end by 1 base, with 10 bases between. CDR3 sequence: CASSNRVGTDTQYF. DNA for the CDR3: TGTGCCAGCAGTAACAGGGTAGGCACAGATACGCAGTATTTT.

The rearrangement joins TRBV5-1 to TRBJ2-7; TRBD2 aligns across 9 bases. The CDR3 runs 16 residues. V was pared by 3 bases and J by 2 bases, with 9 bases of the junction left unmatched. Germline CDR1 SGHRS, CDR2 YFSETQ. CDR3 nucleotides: TGCGCCAGCAGCTCCCTGGAGGGCGGGGGGGCCTACGAGCAGTACTTC. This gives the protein CASSSLEGGGAYEQYF.

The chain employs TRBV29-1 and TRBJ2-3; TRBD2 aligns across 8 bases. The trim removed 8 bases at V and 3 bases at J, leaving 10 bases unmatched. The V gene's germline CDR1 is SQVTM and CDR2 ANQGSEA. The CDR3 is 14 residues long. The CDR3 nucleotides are TGCAGCTCTTACGGGACTAGTGTAACAGATACGCAGTATTTT. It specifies CSSYGTSVTDTQYF.

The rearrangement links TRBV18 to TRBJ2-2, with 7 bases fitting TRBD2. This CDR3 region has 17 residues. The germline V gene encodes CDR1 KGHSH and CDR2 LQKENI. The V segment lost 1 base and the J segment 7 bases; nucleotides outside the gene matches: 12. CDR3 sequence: CASSPRPLHGGNGELFF. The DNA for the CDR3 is TGTGCCAGCTCACCACGGCCCTTACACGGGGGGAACGGGGAGCTGTTTTTT.